The 8 T cell receptor beta chains below come from one sample, sequenced in a study of shared clonotypes between healthy human individuals. Sequenced by immunoSEQ multiplex PCR; TCRdb stores in-frame clones only, minus some. The sample includes 780,000 or so clones, over 60% seen only once; the top ten take more than 1.5%. The sample was memory CD4+ T cells sorted from blood. Subset described: CD45RA-negative fraction. The receptor source for this set is a young woman in good health.

This chain connects TRBV5-1 to TRBJ2-7; 12 bases line up with TRBD2. Trimming at V came to 4 bases and at J to 2 bases, leaving 4 bases not matched to a gene. CDR3 size: 15 residues. Per the germline V gene, CDR1 is SGHRS and CDR2 is YFSETQ. The CDR3 sequence is CASSQRLAGAYEQYF. The CDR3 bases are TGCGCCAGCAGCCAGCGACTAGCGGGAGCCTACGAGCAGTACTTC. Full variable domain (rest looked up from reference TRBV5-1 and TRBJ2-7): KAGVTQTPRYLIKTRGQQVTLSCSPISGHRSVSWYQQTPGQGLQFLFEYFSETQRNKGNFPGRFSGRQFSNSRSEMNVSTLELGDSALYLCASSQRLAGAYEQYFGPGTRLTVT.

Only a few counts were recorded for this clone. The chain uses TRBV19 and TRBJ2-6; possibly TRBD2 for D (5 bases). V lost 9 bases to trimming and J lost 4 bases, with 19 bases between them. Germline loops: CDR1 LNHDA, CDR2 SQIVND (reference sequence). The CDR3 extends over 16 amino acids. CDR3 DNA sequence: TGTGCCAGCTCGACCGGGATTACTCGAGGGGCCAACGTCCTGACTTTC. Translated: CASSTGITRGANVLTF.

The chain combines TRBV18 with TRBJ2-3, with 9 bases identical to TRBD2. From germline, CDR1 is KGHSH and CDR2 LQKENI. The trim removed 0 bases at V and 4 bases at J, leaving 8 bases unmatched. The CDR3 has 17 amino acids. This chain's CDR3 is CASSPPVAGEFPDTQYF. In DNA, the CDR3 is TGTGCCAGCTCACCACCGGTAGCGGGAGAATTCCCAGATACGCAGTATTTT.

The chain has TRBV19 and TRBJ1-4, with TRBD1 identical over 10 bases. After removal of 5 bases from V and 0 bases from J, the junction contained 3 bases not matched to a gene. Germline V gives CDR1 LNHDA, CDR2 SQIVND (reference sequence). The CDR3 consists of 16 residues. The CDR3 DNA is TGTGCCAGTAGTGCGACAGGGGGCCCAACTAATGAAAAACTGTTTTTT. This gives the protein CASSATGGPTNEKLFF.

The rearrangement joins TRBV19 to TRBJ2-2; D possibly corresponds to TRBD2 (6 bases). V lost 3 bases, J lost 1 base, and 9 bases lay in between. The CDR3 sequence is 15 residues long. Germline V lookup: CDR1 LNHDA, CDR2 SQIVND (reference sequence). CDR3 protein: CASSIGTLNTGELFF. The CDR3 nucleotides are TGTGCCAGTAGTATCGGGACTCTGAACACCGGGGAGCTGTTTTTT.

CDR3 sequence reads: CASSIDRGTYGYTF. DNA of the CDR3: TGTGCCAGTAGTATCGACAGGGGCACCTATGGCTACACCTTC. This chain uses TRBV19 with TRBJ1-2; 8 bases map to TRBD1. Unmatched junction bases numbered 4, after V lost 3 bases and J lost 4 bases. The CDR3 is 14 amino acids. Germline values: CDR1 LNHDA, CDR2 SQIVND (reference sequence).

V and J are TRBV29-1 and TRBJ2-7, with no clear D. Germline CDR1 and CDR2: SQVTM and ANQGSEA. The CDR3 runs to 11 residues. Trimming cost V 4 bases and J 3 bases, with 7 bases left between them. This chain's CDR3 is CSVAWDYEQYF. DNA of the CDR3: TGCAGCGTTGCGTGGGACTACGAGCAGTACTTC.

The chain is built from TRBV19 and TRBJ1-2; TRBD1 is a possible D gene (5 bases). The CDR3 totals 16 residues. Germline CDR1 LNHDA, CDR2 SQIVND (reference sequence). The V gene lost 1 base and the J gene lost 0 bases, with 12 bases spanning the gap. The CDR3 coding sequence is TGTGCCAGTAGTATAGCAGCGGCAGGGACTAACTATGGCTACACCTTC. Translation: CASSIAAAGTNYGYTF.